This TCR beta chain was identified during a study of high-grade serous ovarian cancer treatment subgroups. Study context: Mean per sample: around 13,000 reads, some 8,100 unique TCR beta rearrangements. The study, taken as a whole, reports: Repertoire analysis covered CDR3 alone, not CDR1 or CDR2. Same-patient tumor repertoires overlapped at roughly 0.1 to 0.85; different patients barely overlapped. Bulk tumor TCR sequencing gave no spatial information.

CDR1 LGHNA and CDR2 YSLEER come from the germline V gene. The CDR3 consists of 15 residues. Trimming left V 0 bases short and J 6 bases short, with 9 bases between. Tumor samples were taken before definitive surgery or chemotherapy. Comments on this clone: What it binds is not known.

TCRdb's copy holds only in-frame clones and misses some; the assay was immunoSEQ multiplex PCR. The sample lists 9,500 to 15,000 clones, roughly 85% occurring once. The origin of this receptor is a human donor with high-grade serous ovarian cancer. The chain couples TRBV4-3 to TRBJ1-6; the D gene is possibly TRBD1 (5 bases). The source material was tumor tissue. The CDR3 DNA follows: TGCGCCAGCAGCCAAGAGCGGAGGGGTAATTCACCCCTCCACTTT. Translated: CASSQERRGNSPLHF.